This T cell receptor beta chain was sequenced for a study of cytomegalovirus exposure and HLA in healthy donors. The study, taken as a whole, reports: In a later analysis, at a false discovery rate of 0.05, some 17,000 TCR beta sequences were associated with HLA alleles.

PCR amplification relied on 60 Vbeta primers (plus 13 Jbeta primers). In the authors' methods: Roughly 11 million shared chains were among 65 million to 85 million unique TCR beta chains counted in a later analysis. TCRdb's table, derived via immunoSEQ multiplex PCR, lists solely in-frame clones and lacks some. The V and J calls and clone size were taken over from that table, and D and trimming were inferred from the DNA. The sample lists 200,000 or so clones, 82% occurring once. The V end was cut by 0 bases, the J end by 8 bases, with 10 bases between. Germline CDR1 and CDR2: WNHNN and SYGVQD (reference sequence). The CDR3 length is 14 residues. For this clone: The antigen is not known.

The gene calls are TRBV10-1 and TRBJ2-2; unclear D gene. Sequencing was performed on PBMCs. The source of this sequence is a woman aged 45-65 years in good health and CMV-seropositive. CDR3 loop: CASSESRLSGELFF. CDR3 sequence (DNA): TGCGCCAGCAGTGAGTCGAGGTTGTCTGGGGAGCTGTTTTTT.